The following is a T cell receptor beta chain sequence with its context. Its antigen is still unknown. The sample is drawn from a study of T cells after posttransplantation cyclophosphamide. With 9 bases clipped from V and 5 bases from J, the junction kept 9 bases outside the gene matches. The CDR3 is 13 residues long. Germline CDR1 SGHTS, CDR2 YDEGEE. TCRdb keeps only in-frame clones here, not all; method: immunoSEQ multiplex PCR. The table includes some 66,000 clones, just under 95% detected once. Whole-study findings and limits: Skin or GI-infiltrating T cells shared few TRB sequences with blood. Recipient CMV seropositivity and CMV reactivation strongly tracked TRB clonality.

Sequenced input: PBMCs. The clonotype comes from a woman aged 30 to 39 in good health and a related stem cell transplant donor. This rearrangement joins TRBV5-8 to TRBJ2-5; 8 bases line up with TRBD1. The CDR3 reads CATRRTGTETQYF. CDR3 coding DNA: TGTGCCACCAGGAGGACAGGGACGGAGACCCAGTACTTC.